One sample yielded the 8 T cell receptor beta chains listed below, sequenced in a study of cytomegalovirus exposure and HLA in healthy donors. Researchers ran the PCR with 60 Vbeta and 13 Jbeta primers. The protocol was immunoSEQ multiplex PCR, while the TCRdb copy is restricted to in-frame clones and leaves out a portion. Of about 61,000 clones in the sample, 70% to 90% were seen once. Sequencing input: PBMCs. The source of these receptors is a young man in good health and CMV-seropositive.

This chain links TRBV7-2 with TRBJ2-5; D uncertain. The J call may be incorrect, as the DNA end agrees better with TRBJ2-7. The germline CDR1 and CDR2 sequences are SGHTA and FQGNSA. The CDR3 totals 13 residues. The CDR3 here is CASSYTPDYEQYF. The DNA for the CDR3 is TGTGCCAGCAGCTACACACCGGACTACGAGCAGTACTTC.

The count of this clone is one. This sequence joins TRBV11-3 and TRBJ2-5; 14 bases line up with TRBD2. CDR3 length: 16 amino acids. The V gene end was trimmed by 4 bases and the J gene end by 4 bases; junction bases not matched to a gene: 5. Germline values: CDR1 SGHNT, CDR2 YENEEA. CDR3 region: CASSSGLAGEPETQYF. Here the CDR3 DNA reads TGTGCCAGCAGCTCGGGACTAGCGGGAGAACCAGAGACCCAGTACTTC.

The chain links TRBV7-2 to TRBJ2-7; 7 bases align to TRBD2. Germline CDR1 reads SGHTA; CDR2 reads FQGNSA. The CDR3 sequence is 14 residues long. J lost 0 bases, V lost 9 bases, and 8 bases had no gene match. The CDR3 reads CASRPGGSSYEQYF. The CDR3 nucleotides read TGTGCCAGTAGGCCCGGCGGGAGCTCCTACGAGCAGTACTTC.

V gene TRBV6-1 combines with J gene TRBJ2-7, with 14 bases that match TRBD2. Germline values: CDR1 MNHNS, CDR2 SASEGT. The CDR3 has 15 amino acids. Germline trimming cut 4 bases from V and 3 bases from J; bases unmatched to any gene: 2. In nucleotides, the CDR3 is TGTGCCAGCAGTGCAGGGACTAGCGGGAGCTACGAGCAGTACTTC. Encoded protein: CASSAGTSGSYEQYF.

The rearrangement uses TRBV6-1 and TRBJ2-7; TRBD2 aligns across 9 bases. CDR1 and CDR2 (germline): MNHNS, SASEGT. The CDR3 is 16 amino acids. V was clipped by 3 bases and J by 4 bases; unmatched bases: 10. In nucleotides, the CDR3 is TGTGCCAGCAGTGATCTCCGGGTAGCGGGAGAGTACGAGCAGTACTTC. Translating it yields CASSDLRVAGEYEQYF.

Here the CDR3 reads CASSLGTDNEQFF. CDR3 sequence (DNA): TGTGCCAGCAGCTTGGGAACGGACAATGAGCAGTTCTTC. The chain uses TRBV5-4 and TRBJ2-1; D gene ambiguous. This CDR3 spans 13 amino acids. Trimming pared 0 bases from V and 5 bases from J, leaving 6 bases between. Germline-derived CDR1 and CDR2 are SGHNT and YYREEE (reference sequence).

The V gene is TRBV29-1, the J gene TRBJ1-1; D not resolved. Germline V CDR1 and CDR2: SQVTM, ANQGSEA. Between the trimmed V and J ends, which lost 3 bases and 0 bases, there was a span of 8 bases. This CDR3 is 13 amino acids long. CDR3 sequence (DNA): TGCAGCGTTGAGCGGCAGTTGAACACTGAAGCTTTCTTT. Protein product: CSVERQLNTEAFF.

The chain recombines TRBV6-5 with TRBJ1-5; D unresolved. The CDR3 length is 13 residues. Trimming pared 5 bases from V and 1 base from J, leaving 6 bases between. CDR1 and CDR2 from the germline V gene are MNHEY and SVGAGI. The CDR3 spells CASSPESNQPQHF. CDR3 sequence (DNA): TGTGCCAGCAGTCCCGAGAGCAATCAGCCCCAGCATTTT.